This entry features one TCR beta chain sequence. Its antigen is not identified. Germline CDR1 WNHNN, CDR2 SYGVQD (reference sequence). J was trimmed by 2 bases and V by 6 bases; bases with no gene match: 2. The CDR3 is made up of 13 amino acids. This record belongs to a study of OX40 agonist ivuxolimab in advanced cancers. At the level of the study: Participants could have had prior anti-PD-1, anti-PD-L1 or anti-CTLA-4 therapy, and more than 35% had some. Findings and limits, study-wide: Dosing at 0.1 to 3.0 mg/kg was accompanied by clonal expansion of CD4+ and CD8+ blood T cells by week 6. The investigators did not determine what antigen specificity the expanded peripheral T cells had.

Assay used: immunoSEQ multiplex PCR; TCRdb lists only in-frame clones, some missing. The sample records tens of thousands of clones, about 83% being singletons. This receptor was identified in an adult with an advanced solid tumor such as melanoma, head and neck, liver or kidney cancer. This chain links TRBV10-1 with TRBJ1-1, with TRBD1 matching over 8 bases. Sample: CD4+ or CD8+ T cells sorted from blood, taken in a trial of the OX40 agonist ivuxolimab. The CDR3 loop is CASRAGGNTEAFF. In DNA form, the CDR3 reads TGCGCCAGCAGAGCAGGGGGCAACACTGAAGCTTTCTTT.